The 27 T cell receptor beta chains below were found in one sample sequenced in a study of cytomegalovirus exposure and HLA in healthy donors. PCR used 60 Vbeta primers and 13 Jbeta primers. Clones were read by immunoSEQ multiplex PCR, and TCRdb kept only the in-frame ones, dropping some. This sample carries about 170,000 clones, approximately 80% of them seen once, and the ten largest clones take 4.8%. The sequencing sample was made of PBMCs. The receptors were sampled from a man aged 18-30 years in good health and CMV-seronegative.

This chain links TRBV29-1 with TRBJ2-7, with 8 bases aligning to TRBD2. Germline CDR1 is SQVTM and CDR2 is ANQGSEA. J was trimmed by 0 bases and V by 7 bases; bases with no gene match: 11. The CDR3 is made up of 15 amino acids. The CDR3 loop reads CSAGGGTTSSYEQYF. CDR3 DNA sequence: TGCAGCGCGGGGGGGGGTACCACCAGCTCCTACGAGCAGTACTTC.

This chain joins TRBV7-2 and TRBJ2-2; 14 nucleotides agree with TRBD2. CDR1 and CDR2 (germline): SGHTA, FQGNSA. The CDR3 totals 17 residues. V gave up 5 bases and J gave up 6 bases; unmatched junction bases: 8. The CDR3 DNA sequence: TGTGCCAGCAGCAGCACAGCGGGACTAGCGGGAGCCGGGGAGCTGTTTTTT. This gives the protein CASSSTAGLAGAGELFF.

The V and J genes are TRBV7-9 and TRBJ1-6, with D maybe TRBD1 (6 bases). This CDR3 spans 14 amino acids. The germline V and J ends were trimmed by 1 base and 8 bases, with 9 bases remaining between them. Germline V gives CDR1 SEHNR, CDR2 FQNEAQ (reference sequence). This chain's CDR3 is CASSLGQGYSPLHF. CDR3 nucleotides: TGTGCCAGCAGCTTAGGGCAGGGGTATTCACCCCTCCACTTT.

The J gene is TRBJ2-2, the V gene TRBV28, with 8 bases matching TRBD2. Trimming took 5 bases from V and 5 from J; bases not matched to a gene: 19. Germline CDR1 is MDHEN and CDR2 is SYDVKM. The CDR3 loop spans 19 amino acids. CDR3 coding DNA: TGTGCCAGCAGTCCCCTAGCCGACGGGCTAGCGGGCGGGACCGGGGAGCTGTTTTTT. This encodes CASSPLADGLAGGTGELFF.

This chain links TRBV5-1 with TRBJ1-1; 9 bases line up with TRBD1. V trimming: 3 bases; J trimming: 5 bases; junction bases outside the gene matches: 8. The CDR3 extends over 15 amino acids. Germline values: CDR1 SGHRS, CDR2 YFSETQ. The CDR3 protein is CASSSGQGLGTEAFF. The CDR3 DNA follows: TGCGCCAGCAGCTCGGGACAGGGTTTGGGGACTGAAGCTTTCTTT.

The rearrangement joins TRBV29-1 to TRBJ2-3; a possible D gene is TRBD1 (5 bases). V was cut by 7 bases and J by 3 bases, with 14 bases left in between. Germline V gene lookup returns CDR1 SQVTM and CDR2 ANQGSEA. This CDR3 comprises 13 residues. The CDR3, as DNA: TGCAGCGCTGATCAGGGTTTGACAGATACGCAGTATTTT. Its protein is CSADQGLTDTQYF.

V gene TRBV2 combines with J gene TRBJ2-5, with 7 bases aligning to TRBD1. The junction had 10 bases not matched to a gene; V was cut back by 6 bases and J by 0 bases. This CDR3 has 16 amino acids. Germline lookup yields CDR1 SNHLY and CDR2 FYNNEI. CDR3 nucleotide sequence: TGTGCCAGCAGAGGAATCGGGACAGCTAACCAAGAGACCCAGTACTTC. It yields the protein CASRGIGTANQETQYF.

The chain uses TRBV11-2 and TRBJ2-7; D is ambiguous. The germline V gene encodes CDR1 SGHAT and CDR2 FQNNGV. This CDR3 has 15 residues. V was cut by 4 bases and J by 7 bases, with 20 bases left in between. The CDR3 reads CASSSAPTLLREQYF. In DNA form, the CDR3 reads TGTGCCAGCAGCTCCGCCCCGACACTCCTCCGGGAGCAGTACTTC.

This chain links TRBV6-6 with TRBJ2-7, with TRBD1 identical over 7 bases. J lost 4 bases, V lost 2 bases, and 8 bases had no gene match. This CDR3 comprises 15 residues. Looked up from germline, CDR1 is MNHNY and CDR2 is SVGAGI (reference sequence). Here the CDR3 DNA reads TGTGCCAGCAGTTACGATGATGCAGGGGGTTACGAGCAGTACTTC. It translates to CASSYDDAGGYEQYF.

The rearrangement uses TRBV7-8 and TRBJ2-5; 11 bases line up with TRBD2. The ends lost 6 bases at V and 2 bases at J; junction bases unmatched: 8. CDR1 and CDR2 (germline): SGHVS, FQNEAQ. This CDR3 is 16 amino acids long. Written as DNA, the CDR3 is TGTGCCAGCAGTCGACGACTAGCGGGGCTACAAGAGACCCAGTACTTC. Its translation: CASSRRLAGLQETQYF. Together with reference TRBV7-8 and TRBJ2-5, the CDR3 gives the full variable domain: GAGVSQSPRYKVAKRGQDVALRCDPISGHVSLFWYQQALGQGPEFLTYFQNEAQLDKSGLPSDRFFAERPEGSVSTLKIQRTQQEDSAVYLCASSRRLAGLQETQYFGPGTRLLVL.

The chain has TRBV29-1 and TRBJ2-5; 12 nucleotides match TRBD1. The CDR3 length is 16 residues. The germline CDR1 and CDR2 sequences are SQVTM and ANQGSEA. With 6 bases clipped from V and 5 bases from J, the junction kept 13 bases outside the gene matches. In DNA, the CDR3 is TGCAGCGTGGAAAACCCGGGACAGGGGGCCGGTGAGACCCAGTACTTC. Translated: CSVENPGQGAGETQYF.

J is TRBJ1-5 and V is TRBV2; a possible D gene is TRBD1 (5 bases). The V end lost 2 bases, the J end lost 1 base, and 6 bases lay between the germline ends. Germline assignment: CDR1 SNHLY and CDR2 FYNNEI. The CDR3 contains 14 residues. CDR3 bases: TGTGCCAGCAGTGAACGACAGAGCAATCAGCCCCAGCATTTT. Residues: CASSERQSNQPQHF.

The chain carries TRBV28 and TRBJ1-3; 7 bases map to TRBD1. Germline V gives CDR1 MDHEN, CDR2 SYDVKM. J gave up 0 bases and V 9 bases, and 14 bases lay outside the gene matches. This CDR3 comprises 17 residues. DNA of the CDR3: TGTGCCAGTAGTCCCGGGACAGCTACGAGCTCTGGAAACACCATATATTTT. Its translation is CASSPGTATSSGNTIYF. The full variable domain, rest sourced from reference TRBV28 and TRBJ1-3, is DVKVTQSSRYLVKRTGEKVFLECVQDMDHENMFWYRQDPGLGLRLIYFSYDVKMKEKGDIPEGYSVSREKKERFSLILESASTNQTSMYLCASSPGTATSSGNTIYFGEGSWLTVV.

The chain has TRBV6-6 and TRBJ2-3, with D possibly TRBD1 on 5 matching bases. Germline CDR1 is MNHNY and CDR2 is SVGAGI (reference sequence). The CDR3 contains 13 residues. V shed 3 bases and J shed 4 bases, with 8 bases lying between them. The CDR3 coding sequence is TGTGCCAGCAGTTATCAGGGCCCAGATACGCAGTATTTT. Translation: CASSYQGPDTQYF.

The genes are TRBV19 and TRBJ1-1; D uncertain. Germline V gene lookup returns CDR1 LNHDA and CDR2 SQIVND (reference sequence). Trimming left V 7 bases short and J 0 bases short, with 3 bases between. This CDR3 comprises 11 residues. CDR3 nucleotide sequence: TGTGCCAGTACCTTGAACACTGAAGCTTTCTTT. The encoded protein is CASTLNTEAFF.

This chain connects TRBV5-1 to TRBJ2-2; 7 bases agree with TRBD2. V dropped 3 bases and J dropped 3; count of bases not matched to a gene: 5. The CDR3 consists of 15 residues. Germline CDR1 is SGHRS and CDR2 is YFSETQ. CDR3 residues: CASSWTAGDTGELFF. In DNA form, the CDR3 reads TGCGCCAGCAGCTGGACGGCGGGGGACACCGGGGAGCTGTTTTTT.

The chain uses TRBV6-1 and TRBJ1-4; the match to TRBD1 covers 8 bases. The germline V gene encodes CDR1 MNHNS and CDR2 SASEGT. This CDR3 contains 14 residues. V trimming: 5 bases; J trimming: 4 bases; junction bases outside the gene matches: 3. The DNA for the CDR3 is TGTGCCAGCAGTAGGACAGGGATTAATGAAAAACTGTTTTTT. Protein: CASSRTGINEKLFF.

CDR3 DNA sequence: TGTGCCACCAGCAGAGCCAATAGCGGGGGGGAGGAGCAGTACTTC. Protein product: CATSRANSGGEEQYF. The chain joins TRBV15 to TRBJ2-7; 11 nucleotides match TRBD2. Germline V gene lookup returns CDR1 LNHNV and CDR2 YYDKDF (reference sequence). Losses at the gene ends were 1 base for V and 7 bases for J; bases not matched to a gene: 6. The CDR3 runs to 15 residues.

The V gene is TRBV28, the J gene TRBJ2-7; 10 bases align to TRBD1. This CDR3 has 13 residues. In germline, CDR1 is MDHEN, CDR2 SYDVKM. J was trimmed by 4 bases and V by 6 bases; bases with no gene match: 3. The CDR3 protein is CASSDRGRYEQYF. DNA of the CDR3: TGTGCCAGCAGCGACAGGGGGCGTTACGAGCAGTACTTC.

This clone was detected once. The chain joins TRBV28 to TRBJ1-5; 8 nucleotides align to TRBD1. V lost 10 bases to trimming and J lost 7 bases; unmatched junction nucleotides: 15. There are 15 residues in the CDR3. In germline, CDR1 is MDHEN, CDR2 SYDVKM. CDR3 region: CANAPADRAVQPQHF. Here the CDR3 DNA reads TGTGCCAACGCACCGGCGGACAGGGCGGTGCAGCCCCAGCATTTT.

The chain has TRBV5-1 and TRBJ2-2; 7 bases agree with TRBD2. Germline V lookup: CDR1 SGHRS, CDR2 YFSETQ. This CDR3 spans 16 amino acids. The V gene end was trimmed by 2 bases and the J gene end by 7 bases; junction bases not matched to a gene: 11. The CDR3 DNA reads TGCGCCAGCAGCTTCGGACTCGCGGGAGAATTCGGGGAGCTGTTTTTT. Protein product: CASSFGLAGEFGELFF.

The chain links TRBV7-9 to TRBJ2-5; a possible D gene is TRBD1 (5 bases). The germline V gene has CDR1 SEHNR and CDR2 FQNEAQ (reference sequence). The germline V and J ends were trimmed by 6 bases and 4 bases, with 15 bases remaining between them. There are 14 residues in the CDR3. CDR3 bases: TGTGCCAGCAGAGCCAGACAGATCGGAGAGACCCAGTACTTC. Its protein is CASRARQIGETQYF.

V is TRBV15 and J is TRBJ1-2; D is perhaps TRBD1 (6 bases). Trimming took 4 bases from V and 8 from J, leaving 20 bases between them. In germline, CDR1 is LNHNV, CDR2 YYDKDF (reference sequence). The CDR3 length is 15 residues. This CDR3 reads CATSTKDRPSFGYTF. The DNA of the CDR3 is TGTGCCACCAGCACCAAGGACAGACCCTCCTTCGGCTACACCTTC.

This chain uses TRBV18 with TRBJ2-7; weak D call: TRBD2 (6 bases). This CDR3 region has 16 residues. Looked up from germline, CDR1 is KGHSH and CDR2 is LQKENI. V lost 5 bases to trimming and J lost 2 bases, with 19 bases between them. The CDR3 DNA sequence: TGTGCCAGCTCAGCTAAGACTAGTTCTATCCCCTACGAGCAGTACTTC. It specifies CASSAKTSSIPYEQYF.

The rearrangement joins TRBV7-6 to TRBJ2-4; 8 positions agree with TRBD1. Trimming at V came to 5 bases and at J to 8 bases, leaving 23 bases not matched to a gene. Germline V gene sequence: CDR1 SGHVS, CDR2 FNYEAQ. The CDR3 has 19 amino acids. The CDR3 nucleotides are TGTGCCAGCAGCCCCGGCAGGGGGCAGCGGAGGGGGGTAGGGGACATTCAGTACTTC. Its protein product is CASSPGRGQRRGVGDIQYF.

This clone was seen a single time. The CDR3 coding sequence is TGTGCCAGCAGCCCCGGAGGCCCCGGACCCTCTGGAAACACCATATATTTT. This sequence encodes CASSPGGPGPSGNTIYF. The chain recombines TRBV7-3 with TRBJ1-3; D unclear. The CDR3 totals 17 residues. Germline assignment: CDR1 SGHTA and CDR2 FQGTGA. Trimming took 5 bases from V and 0 from J, leaving 17 bases between them.

This clone has just a few counts. The chain carries TRBV7-3 and TRBJ1-2, with 9 bases aligning to TRBD1. The J segment lost 8 bases and the V segment lost 5 bases, leaving 9 bases of the junction unmatched. The CDR3 runs to 14 residues. Germline values: CDR1 SGHTA, CDR2 FQGTGA. CDR3 bases: TGTGCCAGCAGCCCATTAGGGACAGGGAAAGGCTACACCTTC. It translates to CASSPLGTGKGYTF.